These 8 T cell receptor beta chains share one sample of origin, sequenced in a study of T cell responses to AZD1222 COVID-19 vaccine. Repertoires were generated with immunoSEQ multiplex PCR, while TCRdb's copy carries only in-frame clones and drops some. The sample lists some 70,000 clones, approximately 80% occurring once. The sample was peripheral blood, taken 28 days after the second AZD1222 dose. The receptors shown here come from an adult who received the AZD1222 COVID-19 vaccine.

The V and J genes are TRBV18 and TRBJ1-2; tentative D call: TRBD1 (5 bases). The V and J ends lost 2 bases and 0 bases respectively, with 13 bases between them. The CDR3 sequence is 16 residues long. Germline assignment: CDR1 KGHSH and CDR2 LQKENI. The CDR3 coding sequence is TGTGCCAGCTCACCAAGGGGCCCACCCTCTAACTATGGCTACACCTTC. Protein sequence: CASSPRGPPSNYGYTF.

The chain links TRBV4-3 to TRBJ1-2; 7 nucleotides align to TRBD1. There are 17 residues in the CDR3. Germline V gene data show CDR1 as LGHNA and CDR2 as YSLEER. Trimming at V came to 1 base and at J to 5 bases, leaving 13 bases not matched to a gene. The CDR3 protein is CASSQVIQGYYGYGYTF. CDR3 DNA sequence: TGCGCCAGCAGCCAAGTTATACAGGGGTACTATGGGTATGGCTACACCTTC.

This clone has only a few counts. This chain uses TRBV19 with TRBJ2-1; 9 positions match TRBD2. The length of the CDR3 is 16 residues. With 10 bases clipped from V and 4 bases from J, the junction kept 14 bases outside the gene matches. Germline assignment: CDR1 LNHDA and CDR2 SQIVND (reference sequence). CDR3 protein: CATSPPPSGVYNEQFF. The CDR3 DNA is TGTGCCACCTCACCCCCCCCTAGCGGGGTTTACAATGAGCAGTTCTTC.

This sequence joins TRBV5-1 and TRBJ2-6; weak D call: TRBD2 (5 bases). Trimming cost V 3 bases and J 0 bases, with 10 bases left between them. Germline V gene lookup returns CDR1 SGHRS and CDR2 YFSETQ. The CDR3 extends over 16 amino acids. The CDR3 here is CASSSPGGSGANVLTF. DNA for the CDR3: TGCGCCAGCAGCTCCCCTGGAGGCTCTGGGGCCAACGTCCTGACTTTC.

This chain joins TRBV2 and TRBJ1-2; D call uncertain. V dropped 7 bases and J dropped 8 bases, with 17 bases sitting between them. This CDR3 region has 13 residues. The germline V gene has CDR1 SNHLY and CDR2 FYNNEI. The CDR3 is CASTVMFGVGYTF. The CDR3 DNA is TGTGCCAGCACGGTGATGTTTGGGGTGGGCTACACCTTC. The whole variable domain, filled in from reference TRBV2 and TRBJ1-2, reads EPEVTQTPSHQVTQMGQEVILRCVPISNHLYFYWYRQILGQKVEFLVSFYNNEISEKSEIFDDQFSVERPDGSNFTLKIRSTKLEDSAMYFCASTVMFGVGYTFGSGTRLTVV.

The V and J genes are TRBV3-1 (or the pseudogene TRBV3-2) and TRBJ2-4, with a tentative D call TRBD2 (6 bases). CDR1 LGHDT and CDR2 YNNKEL come from the germline V gene (reference sequence). V was cut by 1 base and J by 3 bases, with 7 bases left in between. CDR3 length equals 14 residues. CDR3 residues: CASSQGTNKNIQYF. The CDR3 DNA reads TGTGCCAGCAGCCAAGGGACTAACAAAAACATTCAGTACTTC.

CDR3 region: CAWSVLQGQQPQHF. The CDR3 region has the DNA TGTGCCTGGAGTGTACTTCAGGGACAACAGCCCCAGCATTTT. This chain joins TRBV30 and TRBJ1-5; a possible D gene is TRBD1 (6 bases). The CDR3 consists of 14 residues. CDR1 and CDR2 from the germline V gene are GTSNPN and SVGIG (reference sequence). With 0 bases removed from V and 7 bases from J, the gap between germline ends came to 13 bases.

This clone was detected only a few times. The V gene is TRBV5-1, the J gene TRBJ1-6; 7 bases are a match to TRBD1. The junction had 4 bases not matched to a gene; V was cut back by 3 bases and J by 7 bases. This CDR3 has 14 residues. Germline V lookup: CDR1 SGHRS, CDR2 YFSETQ. This CDR3 is CASSWDSPNSPLHF. CDR3 coding DNA: TGCGCCAGCAGCTGGGACAGCCCCAATTCACCCCTCCACTTT.